The rows below give T cell receptor beta chains drawn from one sample of a study of sequential checkpoint blockade in melanoma. Sequenced by immunoSEQ multiplex PCR; TCRdb stores in-frame clones only, minus some. The sample lists a few thousand clones, around 23% seen once, with 15% to 20% in the top ten. The sequenced sample was tumor tissue (inferred from file names), obtained from a patient given nivolumab and ipilimumab in sequence. These receptors came from a human donor with melanoma. CDR3s include the opening cysteine and the closing phenylalanine or tryptophan. D genes are given only for firm matches. Clone size is stated in some rows and not others, as once, few, many or a class when expanded.

length | size | D | J | V | CDR3 | DNA
15 | . | . | TRBJ2-1 | TRBV9 | CASSETLRSYNEQFF | TGTGCCAGCAGCGAGACGTTGCGCTCCTACAATGAGCAGTTCTTC
14 | hyperexpanded | . | TRBJ1-1 | TRBV15 | CATSRDNENTEAFF | TGTGCCACCAGCAGAGATAATGAAAACACTGAAGCTTTCTTT
15 | medium-sized | TRBD1 | TRBJ2-1 | TRBV9 | CASSPPGTGFNEQFF | TGTGCCAGCAGCCCCCCGGGGACAGGGTTCAATGAGCAGTTCTTC
14 | few | . | TRBJ1-1 | TRBV6-8 | CASTIVGWNTEAFF | TGTGCCAGCACCATAGTTGGGTGGAACACTGAAGCTTTCTTT
15 | many | . | TRBJ2-4 | TRBV11-3 | CASSGIGISENIQYF | TGTGCCAGCAGCGGCATAGGGATTTCGGAAAACATTCAGTACTTC
15 | . | . | TRBJ1-4 | TRBV5-1 | CASSPGAPREEKLFF | TGCGCCAGCAGCCCGGGGGCCCCCAGGGAGGAAAAACTGTTTTTT
15 | hyperexpanded | . | TRBJ1-2 | TRBV19 | CAFSDKGMVAYGYTF | TGTGCCTTCTCGGACAAAGGGATGGTTGCCTATGGCTACACCTTC
14 | few | . | TRBJ1-5 | TRBV28 | CASSLNRADQPQHF | TGTGCCAGCAGTTTAAACAGGGCGGATCAGCCCCAGCATTTT
12 | medium-sized | . | TRBJ1-2 | TRBV6-8 | CASPGSDYGYTF | TGTGCCAGCCCTGGGTCCGACTATGGCTACACCTTC
14 | . | TRBD1 | TRBJ1-1 | TRBV28 | CASSPGGRGTEAFF | TGTGCCAGCAGTCCAGGGGGCAGGGGCACTGAAGCTTTCTTT
15 | few | . | TRBJ2-2 | TRBV6-8 | CASIMWGLNTGELFF | TGTGCCAGCATTATGTGGGGACTTAACACCGGGGAGCTGTTTTTT
17 | medium-sized | . | TRBJ2-1 | TRBV9 | CASSVGTRGADYNEQFF | TGTGCCAGCAGCGTAGGAACTCGGGGGGCGGACTACAATGAGCAGTTCTTC
21 | . | TRBD1 | TRBJ2-3 | TRBV10-3 | CAISESLGQGARGTDPPTQYF | TGTGCCATCAGTGAGTCATTAGGACAGGGGGCACGGGGGACCGACCCCCCCACGCAGTATTTT
14 | . | . | TRBJ1-6 | TRBV28 | CASSLGKGNSPLHF | TGTGCCAGCAGTTTAGGCAAGGGGAATTCACCCCTCCACTTT
15 | many | TRBD1 | TRBJ1-2 | TRBV11-3 | CASSTRTGRHYGYTF | TGTGCCAGCAGCACCCGGACAGGTAGGCACTATGGCTACACCTTC
17 | . | TRBD2 | TRBJ2-3 | TRBV10-2 | CASSDQRLAGEVDTQYF | TGCGCCAGCAGTGACCAGAGACTAGCGGGAGAAGTGGATACGCAGTATTTT
17 | few | . | TRBJ2-2 | TRBV9 | CASSLKGGGANTGELFF | TGTGCCAGCAGCCTTAAGGGCGGGGGCGCGAACACCGGGGAGCTGTTTTTT
15 | medium-sized | . | TRBJ1-2 | TRBV4-1 | CASSSPATGIYGYTF | TGCGCCAGCAGCTCCCCCGCCACAGGGATCTATGGCTACACCTTC
13 | . | . | TRBJ1-5 | TRBV30 | CAWSSGRRQPQHF | TGTGCCTGGAGCTCGGGACGACGACAGCCCCAGCATTTT
17 | . | TRBD1 | TRBJ2-3 | TRBV18 | CASSPPRTGRPTDTQYF | TGTGCCAGCTCACCACCGAGGACAGGACGACCCACAGATACGCAGTATTTT
20 | many | TRBD2 | TRBJ2-1 | TRBV9 | CASSLVPTVGGTSGYNEQFF | TGTGCCAGCAGCTTAGTTCCCACGGTAGGGGGGACTAGCGGCTACAATGAGCAGTTCTTC
14 | . | . | TRBJ2-3 | TRBV18 | CASSPVQGTDTQYF | TGTGCCAGCTCACCCGTACAGGGCACAGATACGCAGTATTTT
13 | few | . | TRBJ1-4 | TRBV28 | CASSLATNEKLFF | TGTGCCAGCAGTTTAGCCACTAATGAAAAACTGTTTTTT
16 | many | . | TRBJ2-3 | TRBV7-5 | CASSSGLAGVADTQYF | TGTGCCAGCAGCTCGGGACTAGCGGGAGTTGCGGATACGCAGTATTTT
14 | medium-sized | . | TRBJ1-3 | TRBV11-3 | CASSLGTLGNTIYF | TGTGCCAGCAGCTTAGGAACATTAGGAAACACCATATATTTT
16 | . | . | TRBJ2-7 | TRBV10-2 | CASSTSRAAGTREQYF | TGCGCCAGCAGCACCTCTAGAGCCGCGGGAACCCGCGAGCAGTACTTC
14 | medium-sized | . | TRBJ2-7 | TRBV11-3 | CASSFDRNSYEQYF | TGTGCCAGCAGCTTTGATCGAAACTCCTACGAGCAGTACTTC
16 | . | TRBD2 | TRBJ2-3 | TRBV30 | CAWSPGLAGGRDTQYF | TGTGCCTGGAGTCCTGGACTAGCGGGAGGCCGAGATACGCAGTATTTT
18 | medium-sized | . | TRBJ1-1 | TRBV11-3 | CASSLASFGSGTLSEAFF | TGTGCCAGCAGCTTGGCTTCCTTTGGGTCCGGGACACTTTCTGAAGCTTTCTTT
12 | medium-sized | . | TRBJ1-2 | TRBV6-8 | CAPKGGGEGYTF | TGTGCCCCAAAAGGGGGAGGGGAAGGCTACACCTTC
15 | . | . | TRBJ2-1 | TRBV19 | CASSSGLGDYNEQFF | TGTGCCAGTAGCTCGGGACTGGGTGACTACAATGAGCAGTTCTTC
12 | few | . | TRBJ2-7 | TRBV9 | CASRQGSYEQYF | TGTGCCAGCAGGCAAGGATCCTACGAGCAGTACTTC
15 | medium-sized | . | TRBJ1-6 | TRBV11-3 | CASSFRNANNSPLHF | TGTGCCAGCAGCTTCCGTAACGCGAATAATTCACCCCTCCACTTT
14 | few | . | TRBJ1-1 | TRBV14 | CASSRQGRYTEAFF | TGTGCCAGCAGCCGCCAGGGGAGGTACACTGAAGCTTTCTTT
14 | few | TRBD1 | TRBJ2-7 | TRBV30 | CAWRKQGADYEQYF | TGTGCCTGGAGGAAACAGGGGGCAGACTACGAGCAGTACTTC
16 | few | TRBD1 | TRBJ1-2 | TRBV6-8 | CASSPNVDRVVRGYTF | TGTGCCAGCAGCCCAAACGTAGACAGGGTCGTACGCGGCTACACCTTC
12 | . | TRBD1 | TRBJ1-5 | TRBV6-8 | CAIATGDQPQHF | TGTGCCATCGCGACAGGGGATCAGCCCCAGCATTTT
13 | few | . | TRBJ1-2 | TRBV28 | CASSSGILEGYTF | TGTGCCAGCAGTTCTGGCATCTTGGAGGGCTACACCTTC
15 | . | TRBD1 | TRBJ1-2 | TRBV6-8 | CASTPGQGINYGYTF | TGTGCCAGCACCCCTGGACAGGGGATTAACTATGGCTACACCTTC
14 | . | . | TRBJ1-2 | TRBV19 | CASSRQTGNYGYTF | TGTGCCAGTAGCCGACAGACAGGCAACTATGGCTACACCTTC
16 | . | . | TRBJ1-5 | TRBV18 | CASSPTDGVSNQPQHF | TGTGCCAGCTCACCAACGGACGGTGTTAGCAATCAGCCCCAGCATTTT
15 | medium-sized | TRBD1 | TRBJ1-5 | TRBV6-8 | CASSYSRTGRLPQHF | TGTGCCAGCAGTTACTCAAGGACAGGTCGGTTGCCCCAGCATTTT
16 | many | . | TRBJ2-5 | TRBV11-3 | CASSLPITSGGETQYF | TGTGCCAGCAGCTTACCAATTACAAGCGGAGGAGAGACCCAGTACTTC
13 | few | . | TRBJ1-6 | TRBV4-1 | CASSLGGVSPLHF | TGCGCCAGCAGCCTCGGGGGGGTTTCACCCCTCCACTTT
16 | medium-sized | . | TRBJ2-7 | TRBV6-8 | CASNWDGGTSSYEQYF | TGTGCCAGCAATTGGGACGGTGGGACGAGCTCCTACGAGCAGTACTTC
11 | . | TRBD1 | TRBJ1-2 | TRBV30 | CALEGAGGYTF | TGTGCCCTCGAGGGGGCGGGGGGCTACACCTTC
15 | . | . | TRBJ2-3 | TRBV18 | CASSLRTSSTDTQYF | TGTGCCAGCTCACTTCGGACTTCTAGCACAGATACGCAGTATTTT
14 | . | TRBD1 | TRBJ2-3 | TRBV6-8 | CASRDRGPADTQYF | TGTGCAAGCCGAGACAGGGGACCGGCAGATACGCAGTATTTT
14 | few | . | TRBJ1-1 | TRBV19 | CASTHVGLNTEAFF | TGTGCCAGTACCCACGTAGGGCTGAACACTGAAGCTTTCTTT
15 | many | TRBD1 | TRBJ1-5 | TRBV11-3 | CASSPGTGGGQPQHF | TGTGCCAGCAGCCCCGGGACAGGGGGAGGACAGCCCCAGCATTTT
11 | once | . | TRBJ2-1 | TRBV30 | CAWSRRNEQFF | TGTGCCTGGAGCCGAAGGAATGAGCAGTTCTTC
15 | medium-sized | TRBD2 | TRBJ2-7 | TRBV11-3 | CASSLVTSGNYEQYF | TGTGCCAGCAGCTTGGTAACTAGCGGGAACTACGAGCAGTACTTC
17 | . | . | TRBJ1-1 | TRBV30 | CAWSASEGFGAGTEAFF | TGTGCCTGGAGTGCCAGCGAGGGGTTCGGGGCGGGCACTGAAGCTTTCTTT
16 | . | . | TRBJ1-1 | TRBV6-1 | CASSEAQGRLDTEAFF | TGTGCCAGCAGTGAAGCGCAGGGGCGCTTGGACACTGAAGCTTTCTTT